This T cell receptor beta chain was recorded in a study of post-analysis software for immune sequencing data. In germline, CDR1 is ENHRY, CDR2 SYGVKD. This CDR3 contains 15 residues. The V and J ends lost 3 bases and 7 bases respectively, with 16 bases between them. Regarding this clonotype: No antigen is known for it.

General study points: Significantly lower normalized Chao1 diversity was seen in multiple sclerosis patients than in controls. Patients carried a handful of TRBV segments more frequently than controls did, and TRBV5-6, TRBV5-1 and TRBV20-1 were among them.

cDNA libraries of TCR beta carried unique molecular identifiers. TCRdb recomputed calls from the PCR reads with MiXCR, one row per CDR3 protein. The sample consists of 750,000 to 900,000 distinct CDR3 sequences, about 45% of them appearing once. Input material: blood. The chain employs TRBV10-3 and TRBJ2-1; tentative D call: TRBD1 (5 bases). This TCR was sampled from a girl aged 10-17 years with multiple sclerosis. CDR3 amino acids: CAISEGSQGSNEQFF. CDR3 in DNA: TGTGCCATCAGTGAAGGTTCGCAGGGTAGTAATGAGCAGTTCTTC.